This is a list of T cell receptor beta chains from one sample in a study of patients and donors after allogeneic stem cell transplantation. TCRdb reprocessed the RT-PCR reads via MiXCR and lists one record per CDR3 protein. The table includes some 150,000 distinct CDR3 sequences, approximately 37% detected once. The sample consisted of blood, either unsorted or a sorted T cell fraction (not recorded which). The source of these receptors is a human donor who was either an allogeneic HSCT recipient or a stem cell or donor lymphocyte infusion donor (not recorded which). It is not recorded whose cells these are; they may come from a transplant donor. Both conserved end residues are part of each CDR3. The D gene is left open where the match is weak. Rows give clone size only sometimes, using once, few, many, or a class for an expanded clone.

clone_size d_call j_call v_call cdr3_nt cdr3_aa
- - TRBJ2-3 TRBV4-1 TGCGCCAGCAGCCAAGGTGAAAGCACAGATACGCAGTATTTT CASSQGESTDTQYF
- TRBD1 TRBJ1-1 TRBV29-1 TGCAGCGTTCGGGACAGTATGAACACTGAAGCTTTCTTT CSVRDSMNTEAFF
few - TRBJ1-2 TRBV20-1 TGCAGTGGAGGGTTTAACAACTATGGCTACACCTTC CSGGFNNYGYTF
- - TRBJ1-5 TRBV25-1 TGTGCCAGCAGCCGGGACGGGCCCAATCAGCCCCAGCATTTT CASSRDGPNQPQHF
- - TRBJ2-3 TRBV20-1 TGCAGTGCTGGGGACTCACGGGGGGCTGATACGCAGTATTTT CSAGDSRGADTQYF
- - TRBJ1-5 TRBV3-1 TGTGCCAGCAGCCAAGATTCCGGGTATAGCAATCAGCCCCAGCATTTT CASSQDSGYSNQPQHF
few TRBD1 TRBJ2-1 TRBV2 TGTGCCAGCATTCAGGGACAGGGGTACAATGAGCAGTTCTTC CASIQGQGYNEQFF
few - TRBJ2-7 TRBV12-3/TRBV12-4 TGTGCCAGCAGTTTAGATCTCTACGAGCAGTACTTC CASSLDLYEQYF
few - TRBJ1-5 TRBV5-5 TGTGCCAGCCAGCTATTCAGCAATCAGCCCCAGCATTTT CASQLFSNQPQHF
- - TRBJ1-5 TRBV24-1 TGTGCCACCAGTGATTTGAAGGGGAGGGGATGGGATCAGCCCCAGCATTTT CATSDLKGRGWDQPQHF
few - TRBJ1-5 TRBV6-4 TGTGCCAGCAGTGACTCCCGTGGGGGGGAGAGCAATCAGCCCCAGCATTTT CASSDSRGGESNQPQHF
few - TRBJ1-2 TRBV27 TGTGCCACCATGGGGTCCTACTATGGCTACACCTTC CATMGSYYGYTF
- - TRBJ1-4 TRBV2 TGTGCCAGCAGAGGCACTGAAAAACTGTTTTTT CASRGTEKLFF
- - TRBJ1-5 TRBV20-1 TGCAGTGCTATGCGGGAGCTCTTGGGCAATCAGCCCCAGCATTTT CSAMRELLGNQPQHF
- - TRBJ1-1 TRBV2 TGTGCCAGCAGTGTCCTCGAGAGCCTCCGCTTT CASSVLESLRF
- - TRBJ1-2 TRBV7-2 TGTGCCAGCAGCTTAGGGGCGACAGGCCGGTGGGGCTACACCTTC CASSLGATGRWGYTF
- - TRBJ1-4 TRBV10-3 TGTGCCACCGGGACTACGGGAACAACTAATGAAAAACTGTTTTTT CATGTTGTTNEKLFF
- - TRBJ1-5 TRBV12-3/TRBV12-4 TGTGCCAGCAGCTCCCCTGTATCGGGCCAGCCCCAGCATTTT CASSSPVSGQPQHF
- - TRBJ1-6 TRBV4-2 TGTGCCAGCAGCCAAGATGGGGGGCCAGGGAGAAATAATTCACCCCTCCACTTT CASSQDGGPGRNNSPLHF
few - TRBJ2-1 TRBV18 TGTGCCAGCTCCCCGAGCCTTGAAACAGGAGTCGGGCAGTTCTTC CASSPSLETGVGQFF
- - TRBJ1-1 TRBV7-9 TGTGCCAGCAGCCAGTCAGGATTTTACACTGAAGCTTTCTTT CASSQSGFYTEAFF
- - TRBJ1-2 TRBV7-9 TGTGCCAGCAGCCGCGGGACGGTGGGAAACTATGGCTACACCTTC CASSRGTVGNYGYTF
- TRBD1 TRBJ1-1 TRBV6-5 TGTGCCAGCAGTTACTCGTGGGACAGGGAGAACACTGAAGCTTTCTTT CASSYSWDRENTEAFF
- - TRBJ1-1 TRBV12-3/TRBV12-4 TGTGCCAGCAGTTCCCTCGATGGACCGCGGATGACTGAAGCTTTCTTT CASSSLDGPRMTEAFF
few - TRBJ2-1 TRBV12-3/TRBV12-4 TGTGCCAGCAGTGGGGGGACGGAGGAGCAGTTCTTC CASSGGTEEQFF
- - TRBJ1-1 TRBV7-9 TGTGCCAGCAGCTTCAGGGATGAAGCTTTCTTT CASSFRDEAFF
few TRBD1 TRBJ2-4 TRBV6-2/TRBV6-3 TGTGCCAGCAGCTCCGGGACAGGGGGAAACATTCAGTACTTC CASSSGTGGNIQYF
- TRBD1 TRBJ1-4 TRBV5-1 TGCGCCAGCAGCTGGGACAGGAGTAATGAAAAACTGTTTTTT CASSWDRSNEKLFF
- TRBD2 TRBJ2-1 TRBV12-3/TRBV12-4 TGTGCCAGCAGTTTAGGTTTGGGGCGGGGGAGCCGACCTTCCTACAATGAGCAGTTCTTC CASSLGLGRGSRPSYNEQFF
- - TRBJ1-2 TRBV29-1 TGCAGCGTTGAACAGGGAGGCTATGGCTACACCTTC CSVEQGGYGYTF
- - TRBJ1-3 TRBV9 TGTGCCAGCAGCGTAGTAGGCAGGGCTGGAAACACCATATATTTT CASSVVGRAGNTIYF
few - TRBJ1-1 TRBV15 TGTGCCACCAGCTTGGGTCAGGGGTCTTCGGCCGCTGAAGCTTTCTTT CATSLGQGSSAAEAFF
- TRBD1 TRBJ2-7 TRBV13 TGTGCCAGCAGCAGGGACAGGGAAACCGAGCAGTACTTC CASSRDRETEQYF
- - TRBJ2-1 TRBV28 TGTGCCAGCAGACCTATAGACAGCAATGAGCAGTTCTTC CASRPIDSNEQFF
once - TRBJ1-1 TRBV12-3/TRBV12-4 TGTGCCAGCAGCCCCGCTTGGGGTGGAACTGAAGCTTTCTTT CASSPAWGGTEAFF
few TRBD1 TRBJ1-2 TRBV5-1 TGCGCCAGCAGCTTAGTGGCAGGGGGATTAGATGGCTACACCTTC CASSLVAGGLDGYTF
- TRBD1 TRBJ2-2 TRBV9 TGTGCCAGCGGAGGACAGGGGAGTTCCGGGGAGCTGTTTTTT CASGGQGSSGELFF
few - TRBJ2-1 TRBV5-1 TGCGCCAGCAGCTTGGTCCCTACAGGGAGCTCCTACAATGAGCAGTTCTTC CASSLVPTGSSYNEQFF
- - TRBJ1-3 TRBV7-2 TGTGCCAGCAGCGCCAGGGTTTCTGGAAACACCATATATTTT CASSARVSGNTIYF
few - TRBJ1-1 TRBV6-5 TGTGCCAGCAGCAAGAAATCCAGGAACACTGAAGCTTTCTTT CASSKKSRNTEAFF
- - TRBJ1-1 TRBV5-1 TGCGCCAGCAGCTCTACGGGGCAGACTGAAGCTTTCTTT CASSSTGQTEAFF
- - TRBJ2-4 TRBV12-3/TRBV12-4 TGTGCCAGCAGTTTAGGCGGTGAAGAAAACATTCAGTACTTC CASSLGGEENIQYF
- TRBD1 TRBJ1-6 TRBV4-3 TGCGCCAGCAGCCTTACAGGGGGAGCTTCACCCCTCCACTTT CASSLTGGASPLHF
- TRBD1 TRBJ1-5 TRBV20-1 TGCAGTGCTTCTCCGGGACAGGGGGCGCGCAATCAGCCCCAGCATTTT CSASPGQGARNQPQHF
- - TRBJ1-1 TRBV12-3/TRBV12-4 TGTGCCAGCAGTTTAGGGGGTCCAAGCACTGAAGCTTTCTTT CASSLGGPSTEAFF
once - TRBJ2-2 TRBV12-5 TGTGCTAGTGCTCTACCGGGCACCGGGGAGCTGTTTTTT CASALPGTGELFF
- - TRBJ1-2 TRBV5-1 TGCGCCAGCGCGATAAGGGGGAAGAGCTATGGCTACACCTTC CASAIRGKSYGYTF
- TRBD1 TRBJ1-6 TRBV12-3/TRBV12-4 TGTGCCAGCAGTTTGGGCAGGGGGGTAAGACCCCTCCACTTT CASSLGRGVRPLHF
- TRBD1 TRBJ1-2 TRBV6-1 TGTGCCAGCAGCTTCCCGGGACAGGGAGGCGGCTACACCTTC CASSFPGQGGGYTF
- - TRBJ2-7 TRBV5-4 TGTGCCAGCAGCTGGTGGGGACCCTTCTACGAGCAGTACTTC CASSWWGPFYEQYF
few - TRBJ1-1 TRBV7-9 TGTGCCAGCAACTTGAGACTTGAAGCTTTCTTT CASNLRLEAFF
- TRBD2 TRBJ2-3 TRBV3-1 TGTGCCAGCAGCCAAGACGATGATGCGAGGGGACTAGCCGTAGGGGATACGCAGTATTTT CASSQDDDARGLAVGDTQYF
few TRBD1 TRBJ1-2 TRBV28 TGTGCCAGCAGTTCTAACAGGGGGCGCTATGGCTACACCTTC CASSSNRGRYGYTF
- TRBD2 TRBJ2-5 TRBV27 TGTGCCAGCAGTCCCATACTAGCGGTGGGGGAGACCCAGTACTTC CASSPILAVGETQYF
few - TRBJ1-6 TRBV28 TGTGCCAGCAGTCTCCGGACAGAACGCGGTTCACCCCTCCACTTT CASSLRTERGSPLHF
- - TRBJ1-1 TRBV4-3 TGCGCCAGCAGCCAAGACTGGGGAATGAACACTGAAGCTTTCTTT CASSQDWGMNTEAFF
- - TRBJ1-3 TRBV4-3 TGCGCCAGCAGCCAAGTTGGGGGATCCGGAAACACCATATATTTT CASSQVGGSGNTIYF
once - TRBJ1-5 TRBV2 TGTGCCAGCTCTTCGACGGGACCCACCATAACCCAGCATTTT CASSSTGPTITQHF
few - TRBJ2-1 TRBV9 TGTGCCAGCAGCGATACAGGTTACAATGAGCAGTTCTTC CASSDTGYNEQFF